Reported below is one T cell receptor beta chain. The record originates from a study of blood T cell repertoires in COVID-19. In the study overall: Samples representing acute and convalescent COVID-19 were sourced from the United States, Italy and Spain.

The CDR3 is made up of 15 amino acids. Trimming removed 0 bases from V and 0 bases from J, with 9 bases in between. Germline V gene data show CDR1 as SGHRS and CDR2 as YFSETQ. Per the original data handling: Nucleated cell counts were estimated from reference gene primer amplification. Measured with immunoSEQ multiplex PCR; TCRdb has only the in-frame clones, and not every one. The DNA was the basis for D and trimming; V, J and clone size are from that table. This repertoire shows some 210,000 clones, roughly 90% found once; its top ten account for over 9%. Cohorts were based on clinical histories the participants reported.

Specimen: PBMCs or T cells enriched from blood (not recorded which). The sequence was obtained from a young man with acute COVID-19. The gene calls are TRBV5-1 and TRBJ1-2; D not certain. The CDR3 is CASSLVGGANYGYTF. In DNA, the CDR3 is TGCGCCAGCAGCTTGGTTGGCGGAGCTAACTATGGCTACACCTTC.